This T cell receptor beta chain was documented in a study of blood T cell repertoires in COVID-19. Background on the study: The analysed material was cDNA or gDNA that came from T cells, B-cell-depleted T cells, or PBMCs.

Measured with immunoSEQ multiplex PCR; TCRdb has only the in-frame clones, and not every one. The repertoire holds over 75,000 clones, with 85% to 95% as singletons. Source material: peripheral blood. The receptor's source is a man between 60 and 75 years old with acute or convalescent COVID-19.

CDR3 coding DNA: TGTGCCAGCAGCCAAGATTTTAGGGCTAGCGGGAGTTCTGCCAATGAGCAGTTCTTC. Translating it yields CASSQDFRASGSSANEQFF. The rearrangement links TRBV4-2 to TRBJ2-1, with 10 bases that match TRBD2. The V and J ends lost 0 bases and 6 bases, in that order; junction bases with no gene match: 14. Germline-derived CDR1 and CDR2 are LGHNA and YNFKEQ. This CDR3 region has 19 residues.